The 15 T cell receptor beta chains presented below share a single source sample, sequenced in a study of blood T cell repertoires in COVID-19. The data were produced by immunoSEQ multiplex PCR, yet TCRdb's version contains in-frame clones alone and is incomplete. The table includes fewer than 85,000 clones, about 87% detected once. Material for sequencing was peripheral blood. Every receptor here comes from a human donor in a cohort sampled during active COVID-19.

The gene calls are TRBV3-1 (or the pseudogene TRBV3-2) and TRBJ2-1; 12 bases line up with TRBD2. The CDR3 loop spans 21 amino acids. Losses at the gene ends were 0 bases for V and 4 bases for J; bases not matched to a gene: 16. Germline loops: CDR1 LGHDT, CDR2 YNNKEL (reference sequence). In DNA form, the CDR3 reads TGTGCCAGCAGCCAAGATCCGGTTAAGACTAGCGGGAGAGACTTTTACAATGAGCAGTTCTTC. It specifies CASSQDPVKTSGRDFYNEQFF.

The genes are TRBV28 and TRBJ2-5, with TRBD1 matching 9 bases. Trimming took 6 bases from V and 4 from J; bases not matched to a gene: 6. Germline V gene data show CDR1 as MDHEN and CDR2 as SYDVKM. There are 14 residues in the CDR3. This CDR3 is CASSPGTGPETQYF. Written as DNA, the CDR3 is TGTGCCAGCAGCCCCGGGACAGGGCCAGAGACCCAGTACTTC.

J is TRBJ2-7 and V is TRBV15; possibly TRBD1 for D (5 bases). This CDR3 is 14 amino acids long. Between the trimmed V and J ends, which lost 0 bases and 2 bases, there was a span of 8 bases. Germline CDR1 and CDR2: LNHNV and YYDKDF (reference sequence). In DNA, the CDR3 is TGTGCCACCAGCAGAGATAAGGGGACCTACGAGCAGTACTTC. It encodes CATSRDKGTYEQYF.

Points on this clone: This CDR3 is also generated by other DNA sequences in the sample. This sequence joins TRBV19 and TRBJ2-2; D may be TRBD1 (6 bases). Germline CDR1 reads LNHDA; CDR2 reads SQIVND (reference sequence). CDR3 length: 16 amino acids. V was pared by 2 bases and J by 0 bases, with 10 bases between. In DNA, the CDR3 is TGTGCCAGTAGTATACTGGGGGCAGCGAACACCGGGGAGCTGTTTTTT. Its translation: CASSILGAANTGELFF.

This sequence joins TRBV28 and TRBJ2-7; D not resolved. There are 13 residues in the CDR3. Trimming took off 7 bases at V and 2 bases at J, with 12 bases between the two ends. Germline V CDR1 and CDR2: MDHEN, SYDVKM. The CDR3 sequence: CASKVSLTYEQYF. The CDR3 DNA sequence: TGTGCCAGCAAAGTGAGCCTAACCTACGAGCAGTACTTC.

The rearrangement uses TRBV30 and TRBJ2-2, with 10 bases identical to TRBD2. J gave up 4 bases and V 0 bases, and 5 bases lay outside the gene matches. This CDR3 region has 16 residues. In germline, CDR1 is GTSNPN, CDR2 SVGIG (reference sequence). The CDR3 nucleotides read TGTGCCTGGAGTGTACGGCTAGCGGGGGCCACCGGGGAGCTGTTTTTT. Encoded protein: CAWSVRLAGATGELFF. Looking up the rest from reference TRBV30 and TRBJ2-2 gives the full variable domain: SQTIHQWPATLVQPVGSPLSLECTVEGTSNPNLYWYRQAAGRGLQLLFYSVGIGQISSEVPQNLSASRPQDRQFILSSKKLLLSDSGFYLCAWSVRLAGATGELFFGEGSRLTVL.

This chain links TRBV2 with TRBJ1-3; 9 nucleotides agree with TRBD1. J lost 7 bases, V lost 6 bases, and 7 bases had no gene match. The CDR3 spans 14 residues. Germline values: CDR1 SNHLY, CDR2 FYNNEI. The CDR3 DNA reads TGTGCCAGCAGAGAGATAACAGGGGGCAACACCATATATTTT. Its protein product is CASREITGGNTIYF.

The rearrangement uses TRBV27 and TRBJ2-1; tentative D call: TRBD1 (7 bases). The germline V and J ends were trimmed by 2 bases and 6 bases, with 14 bases remaining between them. The CDR3 spans 15 residues. Germline CDR1 is MNHEY and CDR2 is SMNVEV (reference sequence). CDR3 residues: CASSLMQGGFNEQFF. The DNA of the CDR3 is TGTGCCAGCAGTTTAATGCAGGGGGGTTTCAATGAGCAGTTCTTC.

The chain joins TRBV4-2 to TRBJ2-7, with 11 bases matching TRBD1. Unmatched junction bases numbered 0, after V lost 1 base and J lost 4 bases. Per the germline V gene, CDR1 is LGHNA and CDR2 is YNFKEQ. The CDR3 has 14 amino acids. The CDR3 protein is CASSQGDRGYEQYF. The CDR3 DNA reads as TGTGCCAGCAGCCAAGGGGACAGGGGGTACGAGCAGTACTTC.

The chain has TRBV2 and TRBJ2-3; 8 bases are a match to TRBD1. Germline V gene lookup returns CDR1 SNHLY and CDR2 FYNNEI. The CDR3 spans 13 residues. V shed 8 bases, J shed 2 bases, and the junction held 3 bases outside the gene matches. CDR3: CASRTGLTDTQYF. CDR3 DNA sequence: TGTGCCAGCCGGACAGGGCTCACAGATACGCAGTATTTT.

V gene TRBV18 combines with J gene TRBJ1-1, with TRBD1 matching over 9 bases. Germline CDR1 reads KGHSH; CDR2 reads LQKENI. The trim removed 2 bases at V and 5 bases at J, leaving 0 bases unmatched. The CDR3 is 13 amino acids. CDR3 nucleotide sequence: TGTGCCAGCTCACCAGGGACAGGGACTGAAGCTTTCTTT. Translation: CASSPGTGTEAFF.

The chain links TRBV11-2 to TRBJ2-7; TRBD1 matches 8 bases. The germline V gene encodes CDR1 SGHAT and CDR2 FQNNGV. The trim removed 6 bases at V and 3 bases at J, leaving 4 bases unmatched. The CDR3 loop spans 13 amino acids. CDR3 amino acids: CASSMDRDYEQYF. The CDR3 DNA reads TGTGCCAGCAGTATGGACAGGGACTACGAGCAGTACTTC.

This clone was detected a few times. This sequence joins TRBV15 and TRBJ1-5; 8 bases align to TRBD1. After removal of 3 bases from V and 6 bases from J, the junction contained 16 bases not matched to a gene. CDR1 LNHNV and CDR2 YYDKDF come from the germline V gene (reference sequence). The CDR3 has 18 residues. The CDR3 spells CATSSRTGSVNLGQPQHF. As DNA, the CDR3 is TGTGCCACCAGCAGTAGGACAGGGTCTGTTAACCTCGGTCAGCCCCAGCATTTT.

The chain recombines TRBV19 with TRBJ2-3; 7 bases agree with TRBD1. The CDR3 covers 15 residues. J gave up 0 bases and V 3 bases, and 3 bases lay outside the gene matches. Germline assignment: CDR1 LNHDA and CDR2 SQIVND (reference sequence). The CDR3: CASSIGTVSTDTQYF. DNA for the CDR3: TGTGCCAGTAGTATTGGGACAGTAAGCACAGATACGCAGTATTTT.

The chain carries TRBV2 and TRBJ2-5; TRBD2 matches at 12 bases. The CDR3 covers 15 residues. Germline CDR1 reads SNHLY; CDR2 reads FYNNEI. Trimming removed 4 bases from V and 5 bases from J; junction bases left unmatched: 5. The CDR3 DNA reads TGTGCCAGCAGTGGACTAGCGGGAGAGGTCGAGACCCAGTACTTC. This codes for CASSGLAGEVETQYF.